This T cell receptor beta chain was recovered during a study of T cells after yellow fever vaccination. Study-level points and caveats: The study re-detected most primary-vaccination clones after the booster (roughly 96% CD4, approximately 87% CD8). Shared CD4/CD8 clonotypes were a small share, likely from convergent recombination. Peaking faster, on day 5 versus 15, the secondary response was nonetheless weaker.

With respect to this clonotype: Its cognate antigen is unknown.

Generation of TCR cDNA used 5'RACE template switching (which added a universal primer site and UMIs). TCRdb redid the calling of the 5' RACE reads with MiXCR, one entry per CDR3 protein. The sample carries 150,000 to 200,000 distinct CDR3 sequences, around 9.3% recorded once. Germline CDR1 reads MGHRA; CDR2 reads YSYEKL. Trimming cost V 4 bases and J 7 bases; bases outside gene matches: 7. The CDR3 is made up of 15 amino acids. The sequence was obtained from a man younger than 35 who received the YFV17D yellow fever vaccine. The sample in question was CD8+ T cells sorted from PBMCs, obtained 45 days after the yellow fever booster vaccination. The genes are TRBV4-1 and TRBJ2-1, with 10 positions matching TRBD2. The CDR3 spells CASSLISGGLNEQFF. In DNA, the CDR3 is TGCGCCAGCAGCCTTATTAGCGGGGGGTTAAATGAGCAGTTCTTC.